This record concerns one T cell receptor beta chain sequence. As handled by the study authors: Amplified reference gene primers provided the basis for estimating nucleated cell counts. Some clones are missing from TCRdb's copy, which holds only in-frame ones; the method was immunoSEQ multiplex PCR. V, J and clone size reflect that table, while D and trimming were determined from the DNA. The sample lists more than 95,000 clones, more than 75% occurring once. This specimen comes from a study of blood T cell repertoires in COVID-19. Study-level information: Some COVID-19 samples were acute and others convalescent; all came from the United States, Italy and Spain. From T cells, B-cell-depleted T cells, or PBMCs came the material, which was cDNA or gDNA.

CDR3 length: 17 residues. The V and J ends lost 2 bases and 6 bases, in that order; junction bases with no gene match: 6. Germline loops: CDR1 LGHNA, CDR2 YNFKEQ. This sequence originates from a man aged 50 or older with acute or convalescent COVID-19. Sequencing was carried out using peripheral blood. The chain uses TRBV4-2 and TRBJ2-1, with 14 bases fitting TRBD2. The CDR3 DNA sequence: TGTGCCAGCAGCCAATCCGGGACTAGCGGGAGACGCAATGAGCAGTTCTTC. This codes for CASSQSGTSGRRNEQFF.